This T cell receptor (beta chain) derives from a study of T cell repertoires in cytomegalovirus infection. Turning to the study itself: In public TCR beta signatures, there were indications of both CMV infection and matching HLA type.

This CDR3 region has 14 residues. V lost 2 bases to trimming and J lost 5 bases, with 13 bases between them. From germline, CDR1 is SGHRS and CDR2 YFSETQ. MiXCR was run by TCRdb on the reads, yielding one entry per CDR3 protein. The table has 480,000 or so distinct CDR3 sequences, approximately 11% seen once. As to this clonotype: Its antigen is not known.

Whole-study findings and limits: The cumulative frequency of public TCR beta families distinguished individuals who carried CMV together with the relevant HLA. The study found HLA-C-restricted CMV-specific TCR beta clonotypes dominating the ex vivo response.

The sequence derives from a human donor in good health (CMV status not recorded). Some clones in this sample may be carry-over from other donors' samples. Sequencing input: PBMCs. This sequence joins TRBV5-1 and TRBJ1-1; D is possibly TRBD1 (5 bases). In DNA form, the CDR3 reads TGCGCCAGCAGCTTTAGCGGGGCAGCAACTGAAGCTTTCTTT. It translates to CASSFSGAATEAFF. Complete variable domain (other parts from reference TRBV5-1 and TRBJ1-1): KAGVTQTPRYLIKTRGQQVTLSCSPISGHRSVSWYQQTPGQGLQFLFEYFSETQRNKGNFPGRFSGRQFSNSRSEMNVSTLELGDSALYLCASSFSGAATEAFFGQGTRLTVV.